This T cell receptor beta chain was profiled in a study of T cell responses to AZD1222 COVID-19 vaccine. The data were produced by immunoSEQ multiplex PCR, yet TCRdb's version contains in-frame clones alone and is incomplete. This table holds some 96,000 clones, over 75% found once. The study's findings and limits: Regions left unmutated in variants are reportedly the target of nearly half of spike-specific TCRs. It should be noted that donors were predominantly white British and more often female, and clonal diversity was possibly underestimated.

Comment on this clone: Its target is not known.

The germline V gene encodes CDR1 MNHEY and CDR2 SMNVEV (reference sequence). This CDR3 region has 14 residues. V lost 2 bases and J lost 5; bases outside the gene matches: 2. This chain links TRBV27 with TRBJ1-5, with 8 bases that match TRBD1. The sample consisted of peripheral blood, taken on day 0 of AZD1222 vaccination. This sequence originates from an adult in good health. The CDR3 region has the DNA TGTGCCAGCAGTTTAGACAGGGGCTATCAGCCCCAGCATTTT. Protein: CASSLDRGYQPQHF.